This entry is about one TCR beta chain. The germline V gene has CDR1 KGHSH and CDR2 LQKENI. Trimming removed 3 bases at V and 4 bases at J, with 9 bases between. The CDR3 loop spans 13 amino acids. The data belong to a study of cytomegalovirus exposure and HLA in healthy donors. The PCR employed 60 Vbeta primers together with 13 Jbeta primers. Clones were read by immunoSEQ multiplex PCR, and TCRdb kept only the in-frame ones, dropping some. The repertoire holds approximately 74,000 clones, with approximately 75% as singletons. Sequencing was carried out using PBMCs. J is TRBJ1-1 and V is TRBV18; D ambiguous. The sequence derives from a woman in her 40s in good health and CMV-seronegative. CDR3 in DNA: TGTGCCAGCTCACCTAAGGAGGGCACTGAAGCTTTCTTT. This encodes CASSPKEGTEAFF.